Listed below are T cell receptor beta chains from one sample, sequenced in a study of control samples from healthy donors and cancer patients. The method was immunoSEQ multiplex PCR; TCRdb's version includes in-frame clones alone and lacks a portion of them. Of around 130,000 clones listed, over 85% are singletons. Sequenced input: PBMCs. These receptors all stem from a man aged 50 to 59 with head and neck cancer. Each CDR3 is given with its conserved first and last residue. Size is stated for part of the rows, as once, few or many counts, or as a class when the clone is expanded.

>-|TRBV7-9|TRBJ2-7
CASSLADPYEQYF
>-|TRBV15|TRBJ2-1
CATSRDPYNEQFF
>once|TRBV30|TRBJ1-6
CAWSVRWDDNSPLHF
>-|TRBV7-9|TRBJ2-1
CASSLLSGSPYNEQFF
>-|TRBV4-1|TRBJ2-7
CASSLEGLAGYEQYF
>once|TRBV10-3|TRBJ2-1
CAISESQRGAQYEQFF
>once|TRBV12-5|TRBJ2-3
CASGAGGLDTDTQYF
>-|TRBV3-1/TRBV3-2|TRBJ1-2
CASSLENYGYTF
>-|TRBV11-2|TRBJ1-4
CASSPGLMNEKLFF
>-|TRBV4-1|TRBJ2-3
CASSQVGFRDTQYF
>-|TRBV5-1|TRBJ2-3
CASSLVGGSDTQYF
>-|TRBV9|TRBJ2-5
CASSVAQGRGETQYF
>-|TRBV30|TRBJ1-6
CAWLGRTNNSPLHF
>once|TRBV11-2|TRBJ2-1
CASSRLGTSGRGWYNEQFF
>-|TRBV3-1/TRBV3-2|TRBJ2-5
CASSQATGPRETQYF
>-|TRBV30|TRBJ1-4
CAWRQGEKLFF
>-|TRBV28|TRBJ1-6
CASYSPGQGNSPLHF
>-|TRBV19|TRBJ1-6
CASRTGVGSPLHF
>-|TRBV5-1|TRBJ2-3
CASSYRDNTDTQYF
>-|TRBV7-9|TRBJ2-1
CASSSRGPYNEQFF
>-|TRBV5-1|TRBJ1-2
CASSLTQQGYTF
>-|TRBV11-2|TRBJ2-3
CASSPRLNTDTQYF
>-|TRBV23-1|TRBJ1-5
CASSQFRKYSNQPQHF
>-|TRBV6-5|TRBJ2-7
CASTGNSYEQYF
>-|TRBV7-9|TRBJ2-5
CASSLEAGRETQYF
>-|TRBV3-1/TRBV3-2|TRBJ2-3
CASSQGPVGTDTQYF
>-|TRBV18|TRBJ1-2
CASSPPGTASNYGYTF
>-|TRBV5-8|TRBJ2-2
CASSGGTRRTGELFF
>-|TRBV28|TRBJ1-2
CASSLEVGSYGYTF
>once|TRBV19|TRBJ2-4
CASSSRQGIIYF
>-|TRBV5-1|TRBJ1-2
CASSLGTGDVNGYTF
>-|TRBV28|TRBJ1-2
CALLDRGDGYTF
>-|TRBV20-1|TRBJ1-5
CSASRQLSNQPQHF